This T cell receptor (beta chain) derives from a study of metastatic and nonmetastatic thyroid tumors. Study overall: It was across blood and tumor or nodule tissue from malignant and benign thyroid patients that repertoires were compared. Overall study findings and caveats: In both blood and tumor samples, TCR beta diversity was reported significantly higher for malignant than benign nodules.

This clone was found a few times. Antigen specificity is unknown. A read error may account for a junction end that differs from germline. Each patient came to thyroid surgery without any prior treatment (of any kind). CDR3 length: 14 amino acids. In germline, CDR1 is MNHEY, CDR2 SMNVEV (reference sequence). Authors' methods: The study's classifier, a distant-metastasis tool for papillary thyroid cancer, was built using CDR3 differences across clinicopathological groups. MiXCR was used by TCRdb to re-call the PCR reads. For this entry, the V and J calls and clone size follow TCRdb and not the study's own pipeline. The sample shows about 49,000 clones, roughly 4% of them seen only once.

The V call is TRBV27, the J call TRBJ1-1; D unclear. This receptor was obtained from a female donor with papillary thyroid cancer or a benign thyroid nodule (not recorded which). Some clones in this sample may be carry-over from other donors' samples. Sequencing input: blood. This CDR3 reads CASSGLIPNTESFF. The CDR3, as DNA: TGTGCCAGCAGTGGACTCATCCCGAACACTGAATCTTTCTTT.